This T cell receptor (beta chain) is from a study of OX40 agonist ivuxolimab in advanced cancers. Study at large: Subjects had a mean age of roughly 60 years, with a range of roughly 20 to 79; 82.7% were male.

Regarding this clone: What it recognizes is unknown.

Overall study results and limits: The 0.1-3.0 mg/kg partial responders had among the lowest clonal expansion. Low normalized clonal expansion also occurred in some nonresponding patients.

The protocol was immunoSEQ multiplex PCR, while the TCRdb copy is restricted to in-frame clones and leaves out a portion. The sample includes over 95,000 clones, about 86% of them seen just once. Trimming pared 5 bases from V and 4 bases from J, leaving 9 bases between. This CDR3 region has 11 residues. The V gene's germline CDR1 is DFQATT and CDR2 SNEGSKA (reference sequence). This TCR came from an adult with an advanced solid tumor such as melanoma, head and neck, liver or kidney cancer. V and J are TRBV20-1 and TRBJ2-7; TRBD1 is a possible D gene (5 bases). Sequencing used CD4+ or CD8+ T cells sorted from blood, obtained in a trial of the OX40 agonist ivuxolimab. CDR3 loop: CSAFDRYEQYF. CDR3 sequence (DNA): TGCAGTGCTTTCGACAGATACGAGCAGTACTTC.